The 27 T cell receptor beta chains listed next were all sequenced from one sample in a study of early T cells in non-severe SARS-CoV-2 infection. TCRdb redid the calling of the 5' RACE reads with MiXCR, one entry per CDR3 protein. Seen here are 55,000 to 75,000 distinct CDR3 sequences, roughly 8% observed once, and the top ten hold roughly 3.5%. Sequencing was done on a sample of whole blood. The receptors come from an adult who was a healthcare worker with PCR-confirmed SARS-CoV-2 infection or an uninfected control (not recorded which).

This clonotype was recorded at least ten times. This CDR3 is CASSPLPTGASYEQYF. The CDR3 bases are TGTGCCAGCTCACCTCTACCCACAGGGGCCTCCTACGAGCAGTACTTC. The gene calls are TRBV18 and TRBJ2-7, with TRBD1 identical over 7 bases. V gave up 3 bases and J gave up 0 bases; unmatched junction bases: 8. This CDR3 has 16 residues. The germline V gene has CDR1 KGHSH and CDR2 LQKENI.

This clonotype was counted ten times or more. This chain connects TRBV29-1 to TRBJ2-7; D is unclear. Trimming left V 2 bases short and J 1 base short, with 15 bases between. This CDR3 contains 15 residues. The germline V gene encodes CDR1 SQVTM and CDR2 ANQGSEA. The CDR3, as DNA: TGCAGCGTTGAATTGTCCGGCGGCCCATCCTACGAGCAGTACTTC. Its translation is CSVELSGGPSYEQYF.

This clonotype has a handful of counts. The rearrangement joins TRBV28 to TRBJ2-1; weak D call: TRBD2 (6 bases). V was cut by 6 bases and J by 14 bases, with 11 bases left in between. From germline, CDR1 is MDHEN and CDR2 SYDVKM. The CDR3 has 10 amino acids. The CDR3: CASRGGGEFF. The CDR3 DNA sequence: TGTGCCAGCAGGGGCGGAGGGGAGTTCTTC.

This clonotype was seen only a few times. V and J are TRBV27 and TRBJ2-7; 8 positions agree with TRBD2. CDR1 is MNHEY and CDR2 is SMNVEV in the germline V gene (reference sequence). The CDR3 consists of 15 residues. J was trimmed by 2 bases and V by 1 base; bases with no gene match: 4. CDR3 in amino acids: CASSLLSGSPYEQYF. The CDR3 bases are TGTGCCAGCAGTTTATTGAGCGGGAGCCCCTACGAGCAGTACTTC.

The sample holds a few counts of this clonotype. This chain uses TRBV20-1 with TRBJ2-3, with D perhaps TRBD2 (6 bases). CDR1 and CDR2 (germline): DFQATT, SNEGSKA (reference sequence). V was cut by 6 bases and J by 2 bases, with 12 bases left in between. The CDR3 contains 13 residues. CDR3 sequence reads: CSATKGLTDTQYF. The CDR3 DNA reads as TGCAGTGCCACTAAGGGACTCACAGATACGCAGTATTTT.

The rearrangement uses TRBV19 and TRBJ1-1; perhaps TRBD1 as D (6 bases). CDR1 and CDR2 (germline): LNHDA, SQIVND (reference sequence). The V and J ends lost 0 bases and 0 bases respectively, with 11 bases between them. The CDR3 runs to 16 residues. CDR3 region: CASSIEQGSMNTEAFF. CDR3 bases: TGTGCCAGTAGTATAGAACAGGGAAGCATGAACACTGAAGCTTTCTTT.

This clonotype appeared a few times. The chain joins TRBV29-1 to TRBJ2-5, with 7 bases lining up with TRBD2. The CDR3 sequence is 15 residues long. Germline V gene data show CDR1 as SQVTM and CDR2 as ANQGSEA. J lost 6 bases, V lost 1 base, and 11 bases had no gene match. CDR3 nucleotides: TGCAGCGTTGAAGGGGGAGGGACCTCCTACCAGACCCAGTACTTC. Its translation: CSVEGGGTSYQTQYF. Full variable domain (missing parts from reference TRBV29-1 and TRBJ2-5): SAVISQKPSRDICQRGTSLTIQCQVDSQVTMMFWYRQQPGQSLTLIATANQGSEATYESGFVIDKFPISRPNLTFSTLTVSNMSPEDSSIYLCSVEGGGTSYQTQYFGPGTRLLVL.

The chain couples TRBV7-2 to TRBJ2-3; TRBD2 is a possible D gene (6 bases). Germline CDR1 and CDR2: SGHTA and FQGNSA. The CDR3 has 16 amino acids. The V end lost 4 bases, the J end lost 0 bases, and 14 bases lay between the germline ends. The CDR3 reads CASSSGLLRSTDTQYF. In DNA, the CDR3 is TGTGCCAGCAGCTCCGGACTACTAAGGAGCACAGATACGCAGTATTTT.

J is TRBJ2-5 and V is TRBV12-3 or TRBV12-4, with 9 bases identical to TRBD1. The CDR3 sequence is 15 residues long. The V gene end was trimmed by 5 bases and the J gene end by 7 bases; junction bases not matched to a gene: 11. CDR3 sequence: CASSEQGAGGVTQYF. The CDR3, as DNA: TGTGCCAGCAGTGAACAGGGGGCTGGGGGGGTGACCCAGTACTTC.

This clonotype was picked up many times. The CDR3, as DNA: TGTGCCAGCAGTGGAACGCATGCCGTAAACCAAGAGACCCAGTACTTC. Protein sequence: CASSGTHAVNQETQYF. V and J are TRBV25-1 and TRBJ2-5, with D unresolved. V dropped 4 bases and J dropped 0 bases, with 15 bases sitting between them. The CDR3 has 16 residues. Germline assignment: CDR1 MGHDK and CDR2 SYGVNS.

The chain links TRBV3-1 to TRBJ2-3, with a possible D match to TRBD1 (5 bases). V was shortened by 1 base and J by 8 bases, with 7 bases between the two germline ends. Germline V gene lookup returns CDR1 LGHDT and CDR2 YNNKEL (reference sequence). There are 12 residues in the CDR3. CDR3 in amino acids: CASSQVGRTQYF. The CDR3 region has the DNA TGTGCCAGCAGCCAAGTGGGGCGTACGCAGTATTTT.

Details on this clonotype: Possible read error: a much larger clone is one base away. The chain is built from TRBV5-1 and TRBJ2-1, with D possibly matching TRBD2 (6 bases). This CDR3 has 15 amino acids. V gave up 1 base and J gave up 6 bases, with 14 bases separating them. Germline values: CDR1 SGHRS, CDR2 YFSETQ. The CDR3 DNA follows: TGCGCCAGCAGCTTGTCGGGAGAGGATGGCAATGAGCAGTTCTTC. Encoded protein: CASSLSGEDGNEQFF.

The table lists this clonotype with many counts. For the CDR3, the DNA is TGTGCCAGCAGTCTATCATTTAGCAATCAGCCCCAGCATTTT. Translation: CASSLSFSNQPQHF. The genes are TRBV6-5 and TRBJ1-5; D not resolved. V was trimmed by 5 bases and J by 0 bases, leaving 8 bases between them. This CDR3 contains 14 residues. CDR1 is MNHEY and CDR2 is SVGAGI in the germline V gene.

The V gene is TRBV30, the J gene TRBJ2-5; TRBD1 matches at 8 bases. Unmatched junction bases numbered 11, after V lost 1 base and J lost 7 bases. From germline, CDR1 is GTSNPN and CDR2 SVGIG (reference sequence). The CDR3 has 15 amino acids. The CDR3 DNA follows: TGTGCCTGGAGTGCCCAAACGACAGGGGTAGCGACCCAGTACTTC. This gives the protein CAWSAQTTGVATQYF. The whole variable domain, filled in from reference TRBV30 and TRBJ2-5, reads SQTIHQWPATLVQPVGSPLSLECTVEGTSNPNLYWYRQAAGRGLQLLFYSVGIGQISSEVPQNLSASRPQDRQFILSSKKLLLSDSGFYLCAWSAQTTGVATQYFGPGTRLLVL.

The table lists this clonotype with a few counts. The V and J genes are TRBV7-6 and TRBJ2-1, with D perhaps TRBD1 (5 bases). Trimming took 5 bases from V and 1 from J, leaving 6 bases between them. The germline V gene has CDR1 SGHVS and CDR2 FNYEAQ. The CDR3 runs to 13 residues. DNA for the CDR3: TGTGCCAGCAGCCGACAGTCCTACAATGAGCAGTTCTTC. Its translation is CASSRQSYNEQFF.

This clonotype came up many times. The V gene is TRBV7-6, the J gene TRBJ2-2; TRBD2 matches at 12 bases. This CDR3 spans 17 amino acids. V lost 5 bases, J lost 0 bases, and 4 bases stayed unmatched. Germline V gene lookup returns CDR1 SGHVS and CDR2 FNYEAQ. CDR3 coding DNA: TGTGCCAGCAGCCCCTGGACTAGCGGGGCGAACACCGGGGAGCTGTTTTTT. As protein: CASSPWTSGANTGELFF.

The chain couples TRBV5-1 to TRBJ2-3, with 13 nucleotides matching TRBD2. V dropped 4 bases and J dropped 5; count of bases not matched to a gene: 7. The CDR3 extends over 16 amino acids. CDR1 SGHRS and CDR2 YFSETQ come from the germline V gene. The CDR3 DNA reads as TGCGCCAGCAGCCGCGGACTAGCGGGAGAGGTAGATACGCAGTATTTT. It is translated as CASSRGLAGEVDTQYF.

CDR3 region: CASSRDRNEQFF. CDR3 nucleotides: TGTGCCAGCAGCCGAGACAGGAATGAGCAGTTCTTC. The rearrangement links TRBV5-6 to TRBJ2-1; weak D call: TRBD1 (6 bases). V was pared by 4 bases and J by 7 bases, with 9 bases between. CDR3 length: 12 residues. Germline loops: CDR1 SGHDT, CDR2 YYEEEE.

In DNA form, the CDR3 reads TGTGCCAGCTCGCGGGGACAAATCTATGGCTACACCTTC. Protein sequence: CASSRGQIYGYTF. The V call is TRBV7-8, the J call TRBJ1-2, with D maybe TRBD1 (6 bases). Trimming left V 8 bases short and J 4 bases short, with 14 bases between. Per germline, CDR1 SGHVS and CDR2 FQNEAQ. The CDR3 loop spans 13 amino acids.

The CDR3 region has the DNA TGTGCCAGCAGCTTACCCGAGCGTCACGGGGAGCTGTTTTTT. It specifies CASSLPERHGELFF. The rearrangement uses TRBV7-8 and TRBJ2-2; D is unclear. The V gene lost 2 bases and the J gene lost 7 bases, with 11 bases spanning the gap. CDR1 SGHVS and CDR2 FQNEAQ come from the germline V gene. The CDR3 covers 14 residues.

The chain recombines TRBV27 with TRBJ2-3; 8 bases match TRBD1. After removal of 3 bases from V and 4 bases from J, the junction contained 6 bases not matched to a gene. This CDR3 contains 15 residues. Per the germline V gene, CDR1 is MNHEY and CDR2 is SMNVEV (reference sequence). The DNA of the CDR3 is TGTGCCAGCAGTTTCGGCAGGGGGCATTCAGATACGCAGTATTTT. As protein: CASSFGRGHSDTQYF.

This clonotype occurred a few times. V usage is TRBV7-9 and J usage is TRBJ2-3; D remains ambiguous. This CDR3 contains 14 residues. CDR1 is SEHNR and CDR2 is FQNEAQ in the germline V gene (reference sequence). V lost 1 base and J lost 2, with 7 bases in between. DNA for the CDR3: TGTGCCAGCAGCTTAGATAGGGTCACAGATACGCAGTATTTT. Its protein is CASSLDRVTDTQYF. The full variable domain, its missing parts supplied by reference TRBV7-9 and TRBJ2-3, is DTGVSQNPRHKITKRGQNVTFRCDPISEHNRLYWYRQTLGQGPEFLTYFQNEAQLEKSRLLSDRFSAERPKGSFSTLEIQRTEQGDSAMYLCASSLDRVTDTQYFGPGTRLTVL.

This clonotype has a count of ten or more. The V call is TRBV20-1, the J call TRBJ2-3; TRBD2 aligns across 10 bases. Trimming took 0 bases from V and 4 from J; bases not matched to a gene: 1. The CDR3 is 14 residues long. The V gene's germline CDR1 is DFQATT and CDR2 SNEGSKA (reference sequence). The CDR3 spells CSARDSGRPDTQYF. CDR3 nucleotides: TGCAGTGCTAGAGATAGCGGGAGGCCAGATACGCAGTATTTT.

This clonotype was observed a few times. CDR3 in DNA: TGCAGCTCGCGGGTGGATATGAACACTGAAGCTTTCTTT. It encodes CSSRVDMNTEAFF. This chain links TRBV29-1 with TRBJ1-1, with unresolved D. Trimming took 8 bases from V and 0 from J, leaving 13 bases between them. The CDR3 runs to 13 residues. CDR1 is SQVTM and CDR2 is ANQGSEA in the germline V gene. Using reference TRBV29-1 and TRBJ1-1 for the parts outside the CDR3, the full variable domain is SAVISQKPSRDICQRGTSLTIQCQVDSQVTMMFWYRQQPGQSLTLIATANQGSEATYESGFVIDKFPISRPNLTFSTLTVSNMSPEDSSIYLCSSRVDMNTEAFFGQGTRLTVV.

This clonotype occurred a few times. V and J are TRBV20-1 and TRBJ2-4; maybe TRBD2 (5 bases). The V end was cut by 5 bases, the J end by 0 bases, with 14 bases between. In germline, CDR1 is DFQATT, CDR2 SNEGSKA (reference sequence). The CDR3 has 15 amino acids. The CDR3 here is CSALRGLLAKNIQYF. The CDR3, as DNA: TGCAGTGCTTTAAGAGGACTGTTAGCCAAAAACATTCAGTACTTC.

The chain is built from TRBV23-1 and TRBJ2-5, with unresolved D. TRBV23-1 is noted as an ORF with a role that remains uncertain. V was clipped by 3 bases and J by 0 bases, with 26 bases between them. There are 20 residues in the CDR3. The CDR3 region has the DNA TGCGCCAGCAGTCAGCCAAACGGATCCCGGACGGATACGTACCAAGAGACCCAGTACTTC. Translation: CASSQPNGSRTDTYQETQYF.

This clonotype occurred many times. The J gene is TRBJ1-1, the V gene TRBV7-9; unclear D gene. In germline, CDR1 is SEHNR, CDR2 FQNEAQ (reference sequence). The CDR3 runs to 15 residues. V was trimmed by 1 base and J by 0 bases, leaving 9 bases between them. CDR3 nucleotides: TGTGCCAGCAGCTTAGAAACCGGGGTGAACACTGAAGCTTTCTTT. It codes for CASSLETGVNTEAFF. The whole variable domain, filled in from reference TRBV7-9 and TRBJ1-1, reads DTGVSQNPRHKITKRGQNVTFRCDPISEHNRLYWYRQTLGQGPEFLTYFQNEAQLEKSRLLSDRFSAERPKGSFSTLEIQRTEQGDSAMYLCASSLETGVNTEAFFGQGTRLTVV.